This TCR beta chain was documented in a study of beta chain features in type 1 diabetes. Study at large: The patients were much like the healthy donors in age, gender and cell yields.

Reverse transcription of all isolated RNA meant that expressed TCRB transcripts were sequenced. Here immunoSEQ multiplex PCR was the method, and the copy in TCRdb shows in-frame clones only, minus some. Of 100,000 to 150,000 clones in the sample, about a sixth were seen once. Study-wide points: Moderate yet significant TCRB CDR3 shortening was seen in Type 1 diabetes patients in all four CD4+ subsets. At VDJ recombination sites, type 1 diabetes patients had fewer insertions and more deleted nucleotides.

As for this clone: The antigen is undetermined.

This TCR was recovered from a man aged 25-40 years with type 1 diabetes. Sample: central memory CD4+ T cells from blood.

CDR3 in DNA: TGTGCCAGCAGCTTAGAAATTCGGACTGAAGCTTTCTTT. This sequence encodes CASSLEIRTEAFF. The chain combines TRBV7-8 with TRBJ1-1; D call uncertain. CDR3 length: 13 residues. The V end was cut by 1 base, the J end by 5 bases, with 8 bases between. CDR1 and CDR2 (germline): SGHVS, FQNEAQ.